A few counts support the clone carrying this T cell receptor (beta chain). The assay was immunoSEQ multiplex PCR, and TCRdb's table has in-frame clones only and misses some. The data show more than 50,000 clones, with about 76% seen just once and roughly half held by the top ten. The data stem from a study of blood T cell repertoires in COVID-19. Sequenced sample: peripheral blood. This receptor was taken from a woman at least 80 years old with acute or convalescent COVID-19.

CDR3 coding DNA: TGTGCCAGCAGCCGTTTGGTGGGCAGGGAAGCTTTCTTT. Amino acid sequence: CASSRLVGREAFF. V gene TRBV7-9 combines with J gene TRBJ1-1; D not certain. V gave up 5 bases and J gave up 8 bases, with 15 bases separating them. From germline, CDR1 is SEHNR and CDR2 FQNEAQ (reference sequence). The CDR3 spans 13 residues.